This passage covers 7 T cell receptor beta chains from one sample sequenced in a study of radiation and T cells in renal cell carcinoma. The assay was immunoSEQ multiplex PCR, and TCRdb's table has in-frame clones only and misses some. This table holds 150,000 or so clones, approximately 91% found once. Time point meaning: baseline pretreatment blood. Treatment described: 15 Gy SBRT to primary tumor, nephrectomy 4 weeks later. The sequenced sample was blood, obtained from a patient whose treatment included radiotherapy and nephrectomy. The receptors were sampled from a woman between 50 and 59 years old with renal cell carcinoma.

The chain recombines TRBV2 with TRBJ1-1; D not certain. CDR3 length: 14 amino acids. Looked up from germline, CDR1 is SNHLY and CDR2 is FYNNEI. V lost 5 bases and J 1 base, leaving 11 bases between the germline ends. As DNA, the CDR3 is TGTGCCAGCAGTAAAACAGCCCCGAACACTGAAGCTTTCTTT. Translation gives CASSKTAPNTEAFF.

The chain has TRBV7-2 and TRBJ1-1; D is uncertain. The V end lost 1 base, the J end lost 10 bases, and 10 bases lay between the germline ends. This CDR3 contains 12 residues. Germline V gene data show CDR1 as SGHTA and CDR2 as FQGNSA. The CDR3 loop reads CASSLDTSPAFF. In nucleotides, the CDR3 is TGTGCCAGCAGCTTAGATACCTCCCCAGCTTTCTTT.

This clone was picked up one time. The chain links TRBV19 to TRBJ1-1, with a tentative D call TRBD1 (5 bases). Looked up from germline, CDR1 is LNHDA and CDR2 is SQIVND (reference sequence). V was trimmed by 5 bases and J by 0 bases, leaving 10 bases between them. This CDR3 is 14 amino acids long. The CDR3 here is CASSLQGMNTEAFF. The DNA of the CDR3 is TGTGCCAGTAGTTTGCAGGGAATGAACACTGAAGCTTTCTTT.

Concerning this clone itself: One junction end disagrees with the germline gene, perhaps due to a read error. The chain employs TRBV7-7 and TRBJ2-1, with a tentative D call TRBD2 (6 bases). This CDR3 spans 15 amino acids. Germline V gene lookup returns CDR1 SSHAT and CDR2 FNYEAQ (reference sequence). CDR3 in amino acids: CASSLSPGEYNEQFF. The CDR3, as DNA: TGTGCTAGCAGCTTATCTCCGGGGGAGTACAATGAGCAGTTCTTC.

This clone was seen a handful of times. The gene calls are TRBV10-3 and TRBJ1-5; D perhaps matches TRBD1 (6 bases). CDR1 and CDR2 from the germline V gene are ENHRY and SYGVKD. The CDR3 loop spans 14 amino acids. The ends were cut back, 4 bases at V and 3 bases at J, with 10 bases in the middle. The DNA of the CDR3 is TGTGCCATCAGTGTGTCAGGGGACAATCAGCCCCAGCATTTT. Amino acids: CAISVSGDNQPQHF.

As DNA, the CDR3 is TGTGCCAGCAGGCGTGCCGTAGATACTGAGCAGTTCTTC. The encoded protein is CASRRAVDTEQFF. The chain recombines TRBV6-5 with TRBJ2-1; D gene unclear. The CDR3 is made up of 13 amino acids. The germline CDR1 and CDR2 sequences are MNHEY and SVGAGI. Between the trimmed V and J ends, which lost 6 bases and 9 bases, there was a span of 15 bases.

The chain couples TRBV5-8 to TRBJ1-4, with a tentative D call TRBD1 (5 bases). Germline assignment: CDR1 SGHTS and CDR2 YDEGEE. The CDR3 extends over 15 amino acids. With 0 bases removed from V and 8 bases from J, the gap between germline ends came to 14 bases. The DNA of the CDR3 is TGTGCCAGCAGCTTGGGGGCAGGGTATCGGGAAAAACTGTTTTTT. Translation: CASSLGAGYREKLFF.